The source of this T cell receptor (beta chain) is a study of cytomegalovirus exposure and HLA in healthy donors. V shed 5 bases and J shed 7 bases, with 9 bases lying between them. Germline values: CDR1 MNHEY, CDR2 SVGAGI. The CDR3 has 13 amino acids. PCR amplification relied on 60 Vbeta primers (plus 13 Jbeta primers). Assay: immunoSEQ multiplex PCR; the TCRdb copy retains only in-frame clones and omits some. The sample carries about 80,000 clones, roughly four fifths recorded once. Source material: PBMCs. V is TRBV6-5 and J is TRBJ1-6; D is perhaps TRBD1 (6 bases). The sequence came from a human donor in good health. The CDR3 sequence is CASSKGGNSPLHF. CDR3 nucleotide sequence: TGTGCCAGCAGTAAAGGGGGAAATTCACCCCTCCACTTT.